This T cell receptor beta chain was sequenced for a study of cytomegalovirus exposure and HLA in healthy donors. Looking at the study overall: There were approximately 400 genotyped donors. Of these, about 81% fell in the genetic ancestry cluster associated with self-reported Caucasian donors.

Germline V gives CDR1 SNHLY, CDR2 FYNNEI. V lost 7 bases and J lost 0, with 15 bases in between. The CDR3 runs to 15 residues. The study ran its PCR with 60 Vbeta and 13 Jbeta primers. Some clones are missing from TCRdb's copy, which holds only in-frame ones; the method was immunoSEQ multiplex PCR. The top ten clones hold roughly 10% of a sample with 160,000 or so clones, around four fifths of them seen once. This TCR was recovered from a man younger than 30 in good health and CMV-seropositive. The gene calls are TRBV2 and TRBJ1-1, with D possibly matching TRBD1 (5 bases). Sequenced material: PBMCs. The CDR3 spells CASTWQGVMNTEAFF. The CDR3, as DNA: TGTGCCAGCACGTGGCAGGGCGTGATGAACACTGAAGCTTTCTTT.